This T cell receptor beta chain was recorded in a study of blood T cell repertoires in COVID-19. Study at large: The United States, Italy and Spain were the sources of the acute and convalescent COVID-19 samples. PBMCs, B-cell-depleted T cells, or T cells were the source of the cDNA or gDNA that made up the material.

J was trimmed by 2 bases and V by 4 bases; bases with no gene match: 4. The germline gives CDR1 SGHRS, CDR2 YFSETQ. The CDR3 has 16 amino acids. As originally analysed: Reference gene primers were amplified, and this amplification served to estimate nucleated cell counts. The data were produced by immunoSEQ multiplex PCR, yet TCRdb's version contains in-frame clones alone and is incomplete. Clone size and V and J calls were adopted from that table, with D and trimming inferred from the DNA. The sample lists roughly 290,000 clones, approximately 84% occurring once. This chain links TRBV5-1 with TRBJ2-3; 13 bases agree with TRBD2. This clonotype was obtained from a woman aged 25 to 39 who had recovered from COVID-19. Sequencing input: peripheral blood. The CDR3 reads CASSGGLAGITDTQYF. CDR3 DNA sequence: TGCGCCAGCAGCGGGGGACTAGCGGGGATCACAGATACGCAGTATTTT.